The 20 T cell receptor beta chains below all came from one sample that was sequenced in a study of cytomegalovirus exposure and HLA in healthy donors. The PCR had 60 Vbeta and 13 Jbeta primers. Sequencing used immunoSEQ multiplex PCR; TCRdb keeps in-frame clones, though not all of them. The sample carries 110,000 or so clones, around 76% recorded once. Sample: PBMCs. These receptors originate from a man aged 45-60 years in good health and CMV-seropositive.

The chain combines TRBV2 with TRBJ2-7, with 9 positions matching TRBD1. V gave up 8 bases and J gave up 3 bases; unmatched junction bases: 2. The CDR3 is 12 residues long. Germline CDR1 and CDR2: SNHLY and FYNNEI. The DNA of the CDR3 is TGTGCCAGCCGGGACAGGGTCTACGAGCAGTACTTC. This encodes CASRDRVYEQYF.

Here the CDR3 reads CASSRDTYNEQFF. CDR3 DNA sequence: TGTGCCAGCAGCAGGGACACCTACAATGAGCAGTTCTTC. V gene TRBV7-9 combines with J gene TRBJ2-1, with D perhaps TRBD1 (6 bases). The CDR3 is made up of 13 amino acids. CDR1 is SEHNR and CDR2 is FQNEAQ in the germline V gene (reference sequence). Trimming took off 5 bases at V and 2 bases at J, with 7 bases between the two ends.

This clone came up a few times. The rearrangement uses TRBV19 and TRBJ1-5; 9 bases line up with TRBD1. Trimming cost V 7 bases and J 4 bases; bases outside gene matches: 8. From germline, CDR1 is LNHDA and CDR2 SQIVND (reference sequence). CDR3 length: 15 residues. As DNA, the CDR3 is TGTGCCAGTACCTCGGACAGGGGCGATAATCAGCCCCAGCATTTT. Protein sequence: CASTSDRGDNQPQHF.

CDR3 in amino acids: CASSSQGRYGYTF. The CDR3 DNA follows: TGCGCCAGCAGCTCGCAGGGGCGTTATGGCTACACCTTC. The chain combines TRBV5-1 with TRBJ1-2, with D possibly being TRBD1 (6 bases). This CDR3 is 13 amino acids long. The germline V gene has CDR1 SGHRS and CDR2 YFSETQ. Trimming took 3 bases from V and 5 from J, leaving 11 bases between them.

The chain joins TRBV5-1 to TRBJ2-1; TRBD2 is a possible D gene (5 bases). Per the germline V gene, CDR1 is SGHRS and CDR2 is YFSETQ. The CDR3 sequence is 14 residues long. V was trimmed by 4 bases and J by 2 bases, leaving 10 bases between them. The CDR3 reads CASSPVGAYNEQFF. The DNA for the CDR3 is TGCGCCAGCAGCCCCGTCGGGGCCTACAATGAGCAGTTCTTC. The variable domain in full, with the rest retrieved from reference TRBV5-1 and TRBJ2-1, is KAGVTQTPRYLIKTRGQQVTLSCSPISGHRSVSWYQQTPGQGLQFLFEYFSETQRNKGNFPGRFSGRQFSNSRSEMNVSTLELGDSALYLCASSPVGAYNEQFFGPGTRLTVL.

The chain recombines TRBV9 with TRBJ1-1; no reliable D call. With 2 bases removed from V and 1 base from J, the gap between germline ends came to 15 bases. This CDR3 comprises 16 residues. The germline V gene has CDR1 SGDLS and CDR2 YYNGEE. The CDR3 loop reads CASSVGIGQQNTEAFF. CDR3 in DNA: TGTGCCAGCAGCGTCGGGATCGGTCAACAGAACACTGAAGCTTTCTTT. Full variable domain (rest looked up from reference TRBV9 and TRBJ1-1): DSGVTQTPKHLITATGQRVTLRCSPRSGDLSVYWYQQSLDQGLQFLIQYYNGEERAKGNILERFSAQQFPDLHSELNLSSLELGDSALYFCASSVGIGQQNTEAFFGQGTRLTVV.

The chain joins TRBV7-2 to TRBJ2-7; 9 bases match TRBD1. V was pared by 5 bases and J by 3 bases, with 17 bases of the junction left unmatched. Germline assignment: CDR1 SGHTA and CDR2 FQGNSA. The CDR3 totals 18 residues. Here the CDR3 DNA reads TGTGCCAGCAGCGCACGCAGAGGACTACAGGGGGCTAACTACGAGCAGTACTTC. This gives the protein CASSARRGLQGANYEQYF.

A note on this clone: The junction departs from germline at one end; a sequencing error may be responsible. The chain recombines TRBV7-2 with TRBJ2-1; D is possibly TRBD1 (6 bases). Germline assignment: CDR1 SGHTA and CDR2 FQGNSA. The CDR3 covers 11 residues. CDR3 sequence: CASSYEGEQLF. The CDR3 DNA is TGTGCCAGCAGCTATGAGGGGGAGCAGCTCTTC.

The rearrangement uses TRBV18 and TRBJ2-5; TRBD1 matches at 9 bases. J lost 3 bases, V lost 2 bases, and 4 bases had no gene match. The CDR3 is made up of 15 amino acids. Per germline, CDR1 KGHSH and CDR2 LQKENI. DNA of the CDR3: TGTGCCAGCTCACCAGGGACAGGGACCAAAGAGACCCAGTACTTC. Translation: CASSPGTGTKETQYF.

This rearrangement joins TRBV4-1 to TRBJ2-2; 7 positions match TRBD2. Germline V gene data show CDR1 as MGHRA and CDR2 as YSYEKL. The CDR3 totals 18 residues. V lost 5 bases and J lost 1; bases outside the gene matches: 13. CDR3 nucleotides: TGCGCCAGCAGCAGCCCTTCGGGAGCGGGACTGAACACCGGGGAGCTGTTTTTT. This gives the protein CASSSPSGAGLNTGELFF.

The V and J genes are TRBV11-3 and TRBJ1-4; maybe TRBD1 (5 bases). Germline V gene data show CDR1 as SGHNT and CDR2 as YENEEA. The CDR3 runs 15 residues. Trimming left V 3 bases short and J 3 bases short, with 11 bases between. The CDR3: CASSLGRVSNEKLFF. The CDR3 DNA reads TGTGCCAGCAGCTTGGGCAGGGTTTCTAATGAAAAACTGTTTTTT.

CDR3: CASSESTVLAGAYEQYF. CDR3 DNA: TGCGCCAGCAGTGAGTCAACGGTACTGGCGGGAGCCTACGAGCAGTACTTC. The J gene is TRBJ2-7, the V gene TRBV10-1; the match to TRBD2 covers 7 bases. J gave up 2 bases and V 0 bases, and 10 bases lay outside the gene matches. Germline CDR1 is WNHNN and CDR2 is SYGVQD (reference sequence). This CDR3 region has 17 residues.

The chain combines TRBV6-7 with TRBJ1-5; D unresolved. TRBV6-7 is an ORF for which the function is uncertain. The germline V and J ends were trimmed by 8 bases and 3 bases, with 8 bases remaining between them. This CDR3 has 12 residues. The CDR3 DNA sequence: TGTGCCAGCCCTCAGTTCAATCAGCCCCAGCATTTT. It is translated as CASPQFNQPQHF.

The CDR3, as DNA: TGTGCCAGCAGCCCTTGGTCAGGGAATGATGAAGCTTTCTTT. This translates into CASSPWSGNDEAFF. This chain joins TRBV7-7 and TRBJ1-1; TRBD1 might be the D (5 bases). This CDR3 has 14 residues. Germline V lookup: CDR1 SSHAT, CDR2 FNYEAQ (reference sequence). V lost 5 bases and J 7 bases, leaving 17 bases between the germline ends.

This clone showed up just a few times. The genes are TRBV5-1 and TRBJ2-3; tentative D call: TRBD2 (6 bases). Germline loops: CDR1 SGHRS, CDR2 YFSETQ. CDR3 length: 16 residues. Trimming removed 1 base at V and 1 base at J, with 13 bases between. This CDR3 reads CASSLKTGGGTDTQYF. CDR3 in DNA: TGCGCCAGCAGCTTGAAGACCGGCGGGGGCACAGATACGCAGTATTTT.

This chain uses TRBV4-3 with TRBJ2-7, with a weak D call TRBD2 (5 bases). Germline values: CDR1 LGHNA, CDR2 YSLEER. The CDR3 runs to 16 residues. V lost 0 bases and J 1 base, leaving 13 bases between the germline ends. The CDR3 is CASSQDLGDGSYEQYF. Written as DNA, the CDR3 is TGCGCCAGCAGCCAAGATCTGGGAGACGGATCCTACGAGCAGTACTTC.

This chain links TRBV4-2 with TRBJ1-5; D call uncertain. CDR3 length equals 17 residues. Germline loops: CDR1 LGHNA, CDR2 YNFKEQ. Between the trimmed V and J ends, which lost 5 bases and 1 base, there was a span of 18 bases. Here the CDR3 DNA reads TGTGCCAGCAGCTTAGATCGGGAACCTCAAAGCAATCAGCCCCAGCATTTT. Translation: CASSLDREPQSNQPQHF.

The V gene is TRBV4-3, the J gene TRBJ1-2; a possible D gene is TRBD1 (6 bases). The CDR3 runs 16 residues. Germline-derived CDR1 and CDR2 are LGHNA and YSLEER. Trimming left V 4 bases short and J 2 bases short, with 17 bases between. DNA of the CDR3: TGCGCCAGCAGCCCCCTTTTAGGGGGAGTAAACTATGGCTACACCTTC. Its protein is CASSPLLGGVNYGYTF.

The CDR3 sequence: CSVSGAGGLTGELFF. The CDR3 DNA reads as TGCAGCGTTTCGGGAGCAGGGGGGCTTACCGGGGAGCTGTTTTTT. The V gene is TRBV29-1, the J gene TRBJ2-2; TRBD1 is a possible D gene (7 bases). The CDR3 is made up of 15 amino acids. Germline values: CDR1 SQVTM, CDR2 ANQGSEA. Between the trimmed V and J ends, which lost 5 bases and 5 bases, there was a span of 18 bases.

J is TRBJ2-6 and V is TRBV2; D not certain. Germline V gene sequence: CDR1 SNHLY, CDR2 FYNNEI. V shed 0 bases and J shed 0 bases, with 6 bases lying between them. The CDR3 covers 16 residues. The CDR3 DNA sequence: TGTGCCAGCAGTGAAGCGAGGAGCTCTGGGGCCAACGTCCTGACTTTC. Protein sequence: CASSEARSSGANVLTF.